The rows below give T cell receptor beta chains drawn from one sample of a study of regulatory T cells in long-lasting Graves disease. TCRdb recomputed calls from the multiplex PCR reads with MiXCR, one row per CDR3 protein. The sample contains 440,000 or so distinct CDR3 sequences, just under 15% of which appear only once. These data were likewise used in another study, on T cells in Graves' hyperthyroidism and ophthalmopathy.

This sample comprised peripheral blood mononuclear cells (PBMCs), obtained at new diagnosis, from a patient treated with antithyroid drugs. These receptor sequences come from a young woman with Graves disease. Each CDR3 is given with its conserved first and last residue. Each record gives: clone size, J gene, D gene, V gene, CDR3 protein, CDR3 DNA. D genes are given only for firm matches. Size is stated for part of the rows, as once, few or many counts, or as a class when the clone is expanded.

clone_size: few
j_call: TRBJ1-1
d_call: TRBD1
v_call: TRBV29-1
cdr3_aa: CSVVGRWTGAIFPYPLNTEAFF
cdr3_nt: TGCAGCGTTGTGGGGAGGTGGACAGGGGCGATTTTCCCCTACCCCTTGAACACTGAAGCTTTCTTT

clone_size: many
j_call: TRBJ2-2
d_call: -
v_call: TRBV7-8
cdr3_aa: CASSLWSGTGELFF
cdr3_nt: TGTGCCAGCAGCTTATGGTCCGGCACCGGGGAGCTGTTTTTT

clone_size: -
j_call: TRBJ1-4
d_call: -
v_call: TRBV4-1
cdr3_aa: CASSQTLIDSKDKLFF
cdr3_nt: TGCGCCAGCAGCCAAACCCTCATCGACAGTAAGGATAAACTGTTTTTT

clone_size: many
j_call: TRBJ1-1
d_call: -
v_call: TRBV7-3
cdr3_aa: CASSLSPLRGEGTEAFF
cdr3_nt: TGTGCCAGCAGCTTAAGCCCCTTGCGGGGGGAGGGCACTGAAGCTTTCTTT

clone_size: -
j_call: TRBJ2-2
d_call: -
v_call: TRBV7-2
cdr3_aa: CASSLVVLGWNTGELFF
cdr3_nt: TGTGCCAGCAGCTTAGTCGTCCTGGGGTGGAACACCGGGGAGCTGTTTTTT

clone_size: few
j_call: TRBJ2-7
d_call: TRBD1
v_call: TRBV5-1
cdr3_aa: CASSFRQGDPPTQYF
cdr3_nt: TGCGCCAGCAGCTTTCGACAGGGGGATCCCCCCACGCAGTACTTC

clone_size: -
j_call: TRBJ2-2
d_call: -
v_call: TRBV4-1
cdr3_aa: CASSRGRGTGELFF
cdr3_nt: TGCGCCAGCAGCCGAGGCAGGGGCACCGGGGAGCTGTTTTTT

clone_size: -
j_call: TRBJ1-3
d_call: -
v_call: TRBV4-1
cdr3_aa: CASSPRTGTGNTIYF
cdr3_nt: TGCGCCAGCAGCCCCCGAACAGGCACTGGAAACACCATATATTTT

clone_size: many
j_call: TRBJ2-1
d_call: TRBD2
v_call: TRBV11-2
cdr3_aa: CASSIWTSGYNEQFF
cdr3_nt: TGTGCCAGCAGCATCTGGACTAGCGGTTACAATGAGCAGTTCTTC

clone_size: many
j_call: TRBJ2-3
d_call: -
v_call: TRBV12-3/TRBV12-4
cdr3_aa: CASRRSVGTDTQYF
cdr3_nt: TGTGCCAGCAGGAGGTCGGTTGGCACAGATACGCAGTATTTT

clone_size: many
j_call: TRBJ2-1
d_call: TRBD2
v_call: TRBV5-1
cdr3_aa: CASSSLSGSIRDEQFF
cdr3_nt: TGCGCCAGCAGCTCCCTGAGCGGGAGTATAAGGGATGAGCAGTTCTTC

clone_size: few
j_call: TRBJ2-3
d_call: TRBD2
v_call: TRBV20-1
cdr3_aa: CSARGGGGLASGEQYF
cdr3_nt: TGCAGTGCTAGAGGGGGGGGGGGACTAGCGTCGGGAGAGCAGTATTTT

clone_size: many
j_call: TRBJ2-1
d_call: -
v_call: TRBV20-1
cdr3_aa: CSAMKYNEQFF
cdr3_nt: TGCAGTGCCATGAAATACAATGAGCAGTTCTTC

clone_size: many
j_call: TRBJ2-1
d_call: -
v_call: TRBV7-2
cdr3_aa: CASSLAVIGNEQFF
cdr3_nt: TGTGCCAGCAGCTTAGCAGTAATTGGAAATGAGCAGTTCTTC

clone_size: -
j_call: TRBJ2-1
d_call: -
v_call: TRBV20-1
cdr3_aa: CSASLVAASYNEQFF
cdr3_nt: TGCAGTGCTAGTTTGGTAGCGGCCTCCTACAATGAGCAGTTCTTC

clone_size: many
j_call: TRBJ2-5
d_call: -
v_call: TRBV30
cdr3_aa: CAWTPTTGETQYF
cdr3_nt: TGTGCCTGGACCCCAACCACCGGGGAGACCCAGTACTTC

clone_size: -
j_call: TRBJ2-3
d_call: TRBD2
v_call: TRBV24-1
cdr3_aa: CATSGPSGLAGGGTDTQYF
cdr3_nt: TGTGCCACCAGTGGCCCCTCGGGACTAGCGGGAGGCGGCACAGATACGCAGTATTTT

clone_size: few
j_call: TRBJ1-6
d_call: -
v_call: TRBV24-1
cdr3_aa: CATSGSGWNSPLHF
cdr3_nt: TGTGCCACCAGTGGTTCAGGTTGGAATTCACCCCTCCACTTT

clone_size: few
j_call: TRBJ2-6
d_call: -
v_call: TRBV24-1
cdr3_aa: CATSVGSSGANVLTF
cdr3_nt: TGTGCCACCAGTGTCGGGAGCTCTGGGGCCAACGTCCTGACTTTC

clone_size: many
j_call: TRBJ2-7
d_call: -
v_call: TRBV27
cdr3_aa: CASSLFGGYEQYF
cdr3_nt: TGTGCCAGCAGTTTATTCGGCGGCTACGAGCAGTACTTC

clone_size: many
j_call: TRBJ2-1
d_call: TRBD2
v_call: TRBV11-2
cdr3_aa: CASSPTSGSINEQFF
cdr3_nt: TGTGCCAGCAGCCCGACTAGCGGTTCAATCAATGAGCAGTTCTTC

clone_size: -
j_call: TRBJ2-5
d_call: -
v_call: TRBV9
cdr3_aa: CASSVALMGGNQETQYF
cdr3_nt: TGTGCCAGCAGCGTAGCTCTCATGGGCGGTAACCAAGAGACCCAGTACTTC

clone_size: many
j_call: TRBJ1-1
d_call: -
v_call: TRBV6-1
cdr3_aa: CASLIPQTRTEAFF
cdr3_nt: TGTGCCAGCCTAATCCCCCAGACCCGGACTGAAGCTTTCTTT

clone_size: -
j_call: TRBJ1-1
d_call: TRBD1
v_call: TRBV20-1
cdr3_aa: CSAGGQGPEAFF
cdr3_nt: TGCAGTGCGGGGGGACAGGGTCCTGAAGCTTTCTTT

clone_size: many
j_call: TRBJ2-4
d_call: -
v_call: TRBV20-1
cdr3_aa: CSASNVFQYF
cdr3_nt: TGCAGTGCTAGCAATGTGTTTCAGTACTTC

clone_size: few
j_call: TRBJ1-6
d_call: -
v_call: TRBV18
cdr3_aa: CASSPATQSSPLHF
cdr3_nt: TGTGCCAGCTCACCCGCGACCCAAAGTTCACCCCTCCACTTT

clone_size: many
j_call: TRBJ1-5
d_call: TRBD1
v_call: TRBV12-3/TRBV12-4
cdr3_aa: CATASTPGQGPYSNQPQHF
cdr3_nt: TGTGCCACCGCGTCTACTCCGGGACAGGGTCCCTATAGCAATCAGCCCCAGCATTTT

clone_size: -
j_call: TRBJ1-1
d_call: -
v_call: TRBV19
cdr3_aa: CASSVEGMNTEAFF
cdr3_nt: TGTGCCAGTAGTGTGGAGGGGATGAACACTGAAGCTTTCTTT

clone_size: few
j_call: TRBJ2-1
d_call: -
v_call: TRBV20-1
cdr3_aa: CSASLKGPSKDEQFF
cdr3_nt: TGCAGTGCTAGTTTAAAGGGACCGAGTAAAGATGAGCAGTTCTTC

clone_size: -
j_call: TRBJ1-5
d_call: -
v_call: TRBV3-1
cdr3_aa: CASSQYQAGFQPQHF
cdr3_nt: TGTGCCAGCAGCCAATATCAGGCGGGGTTTCAGCCCCAGCATTTT

clone_size: many
j_call: TRBJ2-1
d_call: TRBD2
v_call: TRBV2
cdr3_aa: CASKTSGSNEQFF
cdr3_nt: TGTGCCAGCAAGACTAGCGGGAGTAATGAGCAGTTCTTC

clone_size: -
j_call: TRBJ2-4
d_call: -
v_call: TRBV28
cdr3_aa: CASSLKSWGPKNIQYF
cdr3_nt: TGTGCCAGCAGTTTAAAGTCCTGGGGTCCCAAAAACATTCAGTACTTC

clone_size: -
j_call: TRBJ2-5
d_call: TRBD1
v_call: TRBV18
cdr3_aa: CASSPDPGQRTKETQYF
cdr3_nt: TGTGCCAGCTCGCCTGATCCGGGACAGCGAACTAAAGAGACCCAGTACTTC

clone_size: few
j_call: TRBJ1-5
d_call: -
v_call: TRBV6-5
cdr3_aa: CASSSNRGLGNQPQHF
cdr3_nt: TGTGCCAGCAGTTCCAACCGGGGGCTAGGCAATCAGCCCCAGCATTTT

clone_size: many
j_call: TRBJ1-3
d_call: -
v_call: TRBV3-1
cdr3_aa: CASSLAENTIYF
cdr3_nt: TGTGCCAGCAGCCTGGCGGAAAACACCATATATTTT

clone_size: few
j_call: TRBJ2-5
d_call: -
v_call: TRBV9
cdr3_aa: CASSPSWAGEIQYF
cdr3_nt: TGTGCCAGCAGTCCATCGTGGGCAGGTGAGATCCAGTACTTC

clone_size: many
j_call: TRBJ1-1
d_call: -
v_call: TRBV20-1
cdr3_aa: CSARTGLEAFF
cdr3_nt: TGCAGTGCTAGGACAGGCCTAGAAGCTTTCTTT